This T cell receptor (beta chain) was sequenced in a study of T cell repertoires in aging, cancer and after chemotherapy. About the research overall: Glioblastoma patients receiving temozolomide-based therapy gave paired samples before and after chemotherapy.

Study-level results: Untreated cancer patients had significantly lower blood TCR diversity than age-matched healthy donors. In cancer patients, declining TCR diversity with age involved lost richness and lost evenness. No conclusions about immunological memory after chemotherapy can be drawn from the repertoire data.

Amplification of TCR beta used genomic DNA extracted from peripheral blood. V was trimmed by 2 bases and J by 1 base, leaving 3 bases between them. The germline V gene encodes CDR1 GTSNPN and CDR2 SVGIG (reference sequence). This CDR3 comprises 11 residues. In this sample, this clonotype is medium-sized. What it binds is not known. A mixed TRB-A/B primer pool amplified rearranged TRB by multiplex touch-down PCR. TCRdb processed the multiplex PCR reads anew with MiXCR; each CDR3 protein has one entry. The sample holds 3,000 or so distinct CDR3 sequences, approximately 24% seen once. The chain joins TRBV30 to TRBJ2-7, with D unresolved. The source is a human donor with a solid tumor. Sequenced sample: blood. The CDR3 is CAWSSSYEQYF. The CDR3, as DNA: TGTGCCTGGAGTTCATCCTACGAGCAGTACTTC.